The TCR beta chain under discussion was sequenced for a study of blood T cell repertoires in COVID-19 (dated by TCRdb to the early 2020s). For the wider study: Samples from collaborators originated in the United States, Italy and Spain and spanned both the acute and convalescent phases of COVID-19. The dataset comprised deeply sampled blood TCRbeta repertoires from subjects exposed to, actively infected with, or recovered from COVID-19. The repertoires were made available in a free public database intended to serve as a resource for research on the immune response to SARS-CoV-2. The samples were drawn from the first 160 participants of the ongoing ImmuneRACE study and from 1,200 or so subjects provided by 6 global collaborators. Where available, HLA class I and class II types were taken from metadata supplied by the sample provider and were not determined by assay-based typing. The prospective study material was composed of cDNA or gDNA derived from T cells, B-cell-depleted T cells, or PBMCs. A de-identified subject ID, COVID-19 status, age in years and sex were almost always included in the sample metadata.

Of note for this clone: Its recognized antigen is unknown. Base qualities are not provided; no much larger clone lies one nucleotide away.

Collaborating institutions collected whole blood in K2EDTA tubes following their own protocols. For TCRbeta analysis, collaborators shipped samples as frozen whole blood, isolated PBMCs, or DNA extracted from either of those sample types. TCRbeta CDR3 regions were amplified from genomic DNA by means of the immunoSEQ Assay, a bias-controlled multiplex PCR. The authors processed their data as follows. The number of nucleated cells in each sample was estimated from the amplification of reference gene primers within the assay. To quantify the absolute abundance of each unique TCRbeta CDR3 rearrangement, sequence reads were collapsed and filtered. For each sample, productive Simpson clonality was calculated as the square root of Simpson's diversity index across productive rearrangements. The clones in this table, taken by TCRdb from immuneACCESS, are in-frame only. Not every clone is retained; where verified, under half of the shortfall comes from an unresolved V gene, and the cause of the rest is unknown. The V and J calls and the clone size are those of that table, but D and trimming were determined from the DNA. The sample contains 85,000 to 120,000 clones, around 92% of them found a single time. The ten largest clonotypes hold 4.2% of the sample.

Broad study findings and their caveats: The quantity of clinical and demographic metadata differed by source and by participant and was supplied without curation.

The CDR3 starts with the cysteine, ends with the phenylalanine, and has 14 residues. Only the CDR3 portion is preserved as DNA: 42 bases, with reading frame beginning at the first base. Sequences SGHDN (CDR1) and FVKESK (CDR2) are obtained from the germline V gene. V was cut back by 3 bases and J by 1 base, leaving a gap of 10 bases between them. The receptor was derived from a man aged 18-30 years with acute or convalescent COVID-19. Material: peripheral blood. The V and J genes are TRBV14 and TRBJ2-7; the D gene assignment is ambiguous. The CDR3 region has the sequence CASSQWPASYEQYF. DNA sequence: TGTGCCAGCAGCCAGTGGCCCGCTTCCTACGAGCAGTACTTC.